This entry lists 23 T cell receptor beta chains sequenced from one sample in a study of shared clonotypes between healthy human individuals. The data were produced by immunoSEQ multiplex PCR, yet TCRdb's version contains in-frame clones alone and is incomplete. This sample has approximately 500,000 clones, with 90% to 96% found just once. Sequenced: naive CD4+ T cells sorted from blood. Subset of the sample: CD45RA+ positively selected. The source of these receptors is a woman younger than 45 in good health.

This sequence joins TRBV10-1 and TRBJ2-5; TRBD1 might be the D (5 bases). V dropped 2 bases and J dropped 3 bases, with 13 bases sitting between them. Germline V CDR1 and CDR2: WNHNN, SYGVQD (reference sequence). The CDR3 loop spans 15 amino acids. The DNA for the CDR3 is TGCGCCAGCAGTGAGGCCTCCAGGGAAGAAGAGACCCAGTACTTC. This gives the protein CASSEASREEETQYF.

The chain recombines TRBV13 with TRBJ2-3; a weak D match, TRBD1 (6 bases). Germline loops: CDR1 PRHDT, CDR2 FYEKMQ (reference sequence). Trimming shortened V by 4 bases and J by 1 base, and 15 bases separated the two germline ends. The CDR3 sequence is 16 residues long. This CDR3 reads CASSSTGPRRTDTQYF. The CDR3 bases are TGTGCCAGCAGCTCCACAGGGCCCAGACGCACAGATACGCAGTATTTT.

The chain links TRBV28 to TRBJ1-2; weak D call: TRBD1 (5 bases). The germline V gene has CDR1 MDHEN and CDR2 SYDVKM. Trimming took 0 bases from V and 9 from J, leaving 14 bases between them. The CDR3 contains 14 residues. The CDR3 loop reads CASSLWTGTGRYTF. The CDR3 DNA reads TGTGCCAGCAGTTTATGGACCGGGACTGGCCGCTACACCTTC.

This clone has just one count. DNA for the CDR3: TGTGCCAGCAGCCAATGGATACTAGCGGGAGTCTTTCCAGATACGCAGTATTTT. It specifies CASSQWILAGVFPDTQYF. The rearrangement links TRBV14 to TRBJ2-3; 11 bases align to TRBD2. Trimming took 2 bases from V and 4 from J; bases not matched to a gene: 11. Germline values: CDR1 SGHDN, CDR2 FVKESK. This CDR3 is 18 amino acids long.

This clone showed up just once. The rearrangement links TRBV5-4 to TRBJ2-3; TRBD1 matches at 7 bases. There are 14 residues in the CDR3. V gave up 1 base and J gave up 2 bases; unmatched junction bases: 1. CDR1 and CDR2 (germline): SGHNT, YYREEE (reference sequence). Written as DNA, the CDR3 is TGTGCCAGCAGCTTGACAGGGGCCACAGATACGCAGTATTTT. Its translation: CASSLTGATDTQYF.

This chain joins TRBV7-3 and TRBJ1-2; the D is unclear. Germline CDR1 is SGHTA and CDR2 is FQGTGA. CDR3 length: 13 residues. With 3 bases removed from V and 4 bases from J, the gap between germline ends came to 9 bases. The CDR3 nucleotides are TGTGCCAGCAGCTTGGAGATTTCCTATGGCTACACCTTC. It is translated as CASSLEISYGYTF.

In the case of this clone: Other DNA variants within this sample encode the same CDR3. The V and J genes are TRBV27 and TRBJ2-7; D is undetermined. In germline, CDR1 is MNHEY, CDR2 SMNVEV (reference sequence). The length of the CDR3 is 13 residues. V gave up 2 bases and J gave up 0 bases, with 5 bases separating them. The CDR3 coding sequence is TGTGCCAGCAGTTTAGAAGGCTCCTACGAGCAGTACTTC. It is translated as CASSLEGSYEQYF.

The rearrangement uses TRBV29-1 and TRBJ2-1; weak D call: TRBD2 (6 bases). Trimming removed 0 bases from V and 5 bases from J, with 23 bases in between. This CDR3 has 18 amino acids. Germline V CDR1 and CDR2: SQVTM, ANQGSEA. The CDR3, as DNA: TGCAGCGTTGAAGATTGGGGGGTAGGGACCTTCAAGCACAATGAGCAGTTCTTC. Translation gives CSVEDWGVGTFKHNEQFF.

The gene calls are TRBV18 and TRBJ1-4; 9 nucleotides agree with TRBD1. V was pared by 8 bases and J by 4 bases, with 5 bases of the junction left unmatched. This CDR3 has 14 amino acids. Per germline, CDR1 KGHSH and CDR2 LQKENI. The DNA of the CDR3 is TGTGCCAGCCAACCGGGACAGGGTAATGAAAAACTGTTTTTT. It yields the protein CASQPGQGNEKLFF. Supplemented by reference TRBV18 and TRBJ1-4, the full variable domain reads NAGVMQNPRHLVRRRGQEARLRCSPMKGHSHVYWYRQLPEEGLKFMVYLQKENIIDESGMPKERFSAEFPKEGPSILRIQQVVRGDSAAYFCASQPGQGNEKLFFGSGTQLSVL.

The rearrangement links TRBV18 to TRBJ2-2; weak D call: TRBD2 (6 bases). Between the trimmed V and J ends, which lost 0 bases and 6 bases, there was a span of 17 bases. The germline CDR1 and CDR2 sequences are KGHSH and LQKENI. The CDR3 has 17 amino acids. The CDR3 spells CASSPPLGGGRPGELFF. As DNA, the CDR3 is TGTGCCAGCTCACCACCGCTTGGGGGAGGACGACCCGGGGAGCTGTTTTTT.

This chain joins TRBV7-6 and TRBJ2-7; the D is unclear. The CDR3 covers 14 residues. V was clipped by 1 base and J by 0 bases, with 7 bases between them. Germline V gene sequence: CDR1 SGHVS, CDR2 FNYEAQ. The chain's CDR3 is CASSLVPDSYEQYF. Written as DNA, the CDR3 is TGTGCCAGCAGCTTAGTTCCCGACTCCTACGAGCAGTACTTC.

The chain recombines TRBV28 with TRBJ1-4; TRBD1 might be the D (5 bases). This CDR3 comprises 13 residues. The V and J ends lost 7 bases and 6 bases respectively, with 12 bases between them. The germline V gene has CDR1 MDHEN and CDR2 SYDVKM. The CDR3, as DNA: TGTGCCAGCATATCGAAAGGGGATGAAAAACTGTTTTTT. It encodes CASISKGDEKLFF.

CDR3 nucleotides: TGTGCCAGCTCAAAACCAGGGGACCTCTCAAATACGCAGTATTTT. It codes for CASSKPGDLSNTQYF. The rearrangement joins TRBV18 to TRBJ2-3, with a possible D match to TRBD1 (6 bases). V lost 5 bases and J lost 7, with 19 bases in between. The CDR3 loop spans 15 amino acids. In germline, CDR1 is KGHSH, CDR2 LQKENI.

The chain employs TRBV15 and TRBJ2-1, with 7 bases matching TRBD2. With 5 bases clipped from V and 6 bases from J, the junction kept 10 bases outside the gene matches. This CDR3 comprises 15 residues. In germline, CDR1 is LNHNV, CDR2 YYDKDF (reference sequence). The CDR3 loop reads CATSAQTSLPNEQFF. For the CDR3, the DNA is TGTGCCACCAGCGCCCAGACTAGCTTGCCCAATGAGCAGTTCTTC.

The chain recombines TRBV5-4 with TRBJ1-1, with 7 bases matching TRBD1. The CDR3 has 15 residues. Germline values: CDR1 SGHNT, CDR2 YYREEE (reference sequence). The junction had 8 bases not matched to a gene; V was cut back by 2 bases and J by 4 bases. Here the CDR3 reads CASSFRTGSSTEAFF. In DNA form, the CDR3 reads TGTGCCAGCAGCTTCAGGACAGGCAGTAGCACTGAAGCTTTCTTT.

The V call is TRBV7-3, the J call TRBJ2-1, with TRBD2 matching 10 bases. Germline trimming cut 0 bases from V and 1 base from J; bases unmatched to any gene: 6. The CDR3 totals 18 residues. Germline-derived CDR1 and CDR2 are SGHTA and FQGTGA. CDR3 bases: TGTGCCAGCAGCTTAACGAACCCTAGCGGGAGTTCCTACAATGAGCAGTTCTTC. It yields the protein CASSLTNPSGSSYNEQFF.

The chain is built from TRBV5-8 and TRBJ1-1; a weak D match, TRBD1 (5 bases). V gave up 2 bases and J gave up 0 bases, with 17 bases separating them. The germline CDR1 and CDR2 sequences are SGHTS and YDEGEE. The CDR3 spans 17 residues. CDR3: CASSLAGRLGLNTEAFF. In nucleotides, the CDR3 is TGTGCCAGCAGCTTAGCAGGGAGGCTGGGTCTGAACACTGAAGCTTTCTTT.

This clone was detected only once. V usage is TRBV7-8 and J usage is TRBJ2-2; TRBD2 might be the D (5 bases). Between the trimmed V and J ends, which lost 1 base and 0 bases, there was a span of 15 bases. Per the germline V gene, CDR1 is SGHVS and CDR2 is FQNEAQ. This CDR3 contains 18 residues. CDR3 in amino acids: CASSLESRGLPNTGELFF. Written as DNA, the CDR3 is TGTGCCAGCAGCTTAGAGTCTCGTGGACTCCCGAACACCGGGGAGCTGTTTTTT.

The chain carries TRBV19 and TRBJ1-5; 7 positions match TRBD1. The ends lost 3 bases at V and 0 bases at J; junction bases unmatched: 14. The CDR3 runs to 19 residues. Germline V gene sequence: CDR1 LNHDA, CDR2 SQIVND (reference sequence). The CDR3 here is CASSITEWDSDYSNQPQHF. CDR3 nucleotide sequence: TGTGCCAGTAGTATTACTGAGTGGGACAGCGATTATAGCAATCAGCCCCAGCATTTT.

The chain has TRBV29-1 and TRBJ1-1; no definite D call. This CDR3 is 13 amino acids long. Looked up from germline, CDR1 is SQVTM and CDR2 is ANQGSEA. Trimming took 7 bases from V and 1 from J, leaving 13 bases between them. CDR3 DNA sequence: TGCAGCGCCCGTCGCGAAAGGAACACTGAAGCTTTCTTT. It encodes CSARRERNTEAFF.

The J gene is TRBJ2-7, the V gene TRBV6-5, with a weak D call TRBD1 (6 bases). Trimming took off 10 bases at V and 5 bases at J, with 21 bases between the two ends. This CDR3 contains 14 residues. Germline V CDR1 and CDR2: MNHEY, SVGAGI. In DNA, the CDR3 is TGTGCCATCAGATCAGGGGAAGGATCCAACGAGCAGTACTTC. Translated: CAIRSGEGSNEQYF.

The chain employs TRBV5-1 and TRBJ1-1; 7 nucleotides match TRBD1. CDR1 and CDR2 from the germline V gene are SGHRS and YFSETQ. The CDR3 spans 14 residues. The trim removed 4 bases at V and 0 bases at J, leaving 3 bases unmatched. The CDR3 spells CASSEQGLNTEAFF. CDR3 DNA sequence: TGCGCCAGCAGCGAACAGGGGTTGAACACTGAAGCTTTCTTT.

The V and J genes are TRBV29-1 and TRBJ2-5; the D gene is possibly TRBD2 (5 bases). V was shortened by 5 bases and J by 5 bases, with 9 bases between the two germline ends. The CDR3 totals 11 residues. Germline V gene data show CDR1 as SQVTM and CDR2 as ANQGSEA. Here the CDR3 DNA reads TGCAGCGTTCAGCCGGGGGAGACCCAGTACTTC. Its protein product is CSVQPGETQYF.